This T cell receptor beta chain came from a study of T-cell reconstitution after alpha-beta-depleted transplantation in children. Overall study findings and caveats: The main origin of T-cell counts and diversity one year after transplant was newly produced T cells. The origin of alpha-beta T cells about two months after transplant was reportedly several hundred expanded graft clones. From surviving recipient T cells and thymic progenitors came the high day-60 TCRbeta diversity observed in some patients.

Unique molecular identifiers were incorporated into the prepared TCRbeta library. TCRdb re-derived calls from the PCR reads in MiXCR, one entry per CDR3 protein. The sample lists 75,000 to 80,000 distinct CDR3 sequences; 18% were seen once. The CDR3 totals 12 residues. Trimming shortened V by 4 bases and J by 5 bases, and 8 bases separated the two germline ends. Germline CDR1 reads SEHNR; CDR2 reads FQNEAQ (reference sequence). Points on this clonotype: Its antigen is not identified.

This clonotype was sampled from a male patient between 2 and 10 years old who had a stem cell transplant for acute lymphoblastic leukemia, so the T cells may come from the graft donor. Sequencing used PBMCs, mostly from graft donor cells, obtained 360 days after TCRalphabeta/CD19-depleted stem cell transplant. The gene calls are TRBV7-9 and TRBJ1-1, with a tentative D call TRBD1 (5 bases). CDR3 protein: CASSYRGTEAFF. The CDR3 DNA reads TGTGCCAGCAGCTACCGGGGGACTGAAGCTTTCTTT.